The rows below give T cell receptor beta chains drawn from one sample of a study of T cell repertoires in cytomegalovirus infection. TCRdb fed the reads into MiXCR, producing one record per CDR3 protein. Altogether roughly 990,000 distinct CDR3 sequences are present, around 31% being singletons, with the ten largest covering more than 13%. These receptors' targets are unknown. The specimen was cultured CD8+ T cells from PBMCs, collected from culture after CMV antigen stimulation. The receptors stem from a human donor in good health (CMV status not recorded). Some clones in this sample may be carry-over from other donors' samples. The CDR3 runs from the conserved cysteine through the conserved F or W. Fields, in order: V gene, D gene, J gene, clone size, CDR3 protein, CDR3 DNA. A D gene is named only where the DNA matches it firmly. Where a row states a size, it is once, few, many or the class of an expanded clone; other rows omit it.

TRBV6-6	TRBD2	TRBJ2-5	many	CASKAGLADKETQYF	TGTGCCAGCAAAGCCGGACTAGCGGATAAAGAGACCCAGTACTTC
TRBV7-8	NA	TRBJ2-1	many	CASSLARTKAGLTGQFF	TGTGCCAGCAGCTTAGCCCGAACAAAGGCCGGACTAACAGGGCAGTTCTTC
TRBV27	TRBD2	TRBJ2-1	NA	CASSGLAGGQMQFF	TGTGCCAGCAGCGGACTAGCGGGGGGGCAAATGCAGTTCTTC
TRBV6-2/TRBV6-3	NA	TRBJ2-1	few	CASSYGYSYNEQFF	TGTGCCAGCAGTTACGGGTACTCCTACAATGAGCAGTTCTTC
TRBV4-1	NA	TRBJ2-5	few	CASSQEGSRRQETQYF	TGCGCCAGCAGCCAAGAAGGGTCACGTCGCCAAGAGACCCAGTACTTC
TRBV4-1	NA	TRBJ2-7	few	CASSPLGDTYEQYF	TGCGCCAGCAGCCCCCTCGGCGACACCTACGAGCAGTACTTC
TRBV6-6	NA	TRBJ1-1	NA	CASSYYKGLNTEAFF	TGTGCCAGCAGTTACTACAAGGGGCTAAATACTGAAGCTTTCTTT
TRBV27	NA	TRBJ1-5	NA	CASSFGTRDQPQHF	TGTGCCAGCAGTTTTGGGACCCGGGACCAGCCCCAGCATTTT
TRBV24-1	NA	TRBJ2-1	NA	CATSGHLHHEQFF	TGTGCCACCAGTGGACACCTACACCATGAGCAGTTCTTC
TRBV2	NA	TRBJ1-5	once	CASSEARGRDNQPQHF	TGTGCCAGCAGTGAAGCGCGCGGAAGGGACAATCAGCCCCAGCATTTT